The clone carrying this T cell receptor (beta chain) occurred a few times. A TCRbeta library incorporating unique molecular identifiers was prepared. Via MiXCR, TCRdb re-called the PCR reads, giving one row per CDR3 protein. The sample holds roughly 590,000 distinct CDR3 sequences, approximately 15% seen once. This CDR3 spans 16 amino acids. V lost 0 bases, J lost 3 bases, and 15 bases lay in between. Looked up from germline, CDR1 is DFQATT and CDR2 is SNEGSKA (reference sequence). This record comes from a study of T-cell reconstitution after alpha-beta-depleted transplantation in children. The sequence was obtained from a human donor who donated a stem cell graft to a child with acute myeloid leukemia. The sequencing here drew on PBMCs from the stem cell graft donor, taken from the stem cell graft. J is TRBJ2-4 and V is TRBV20-1; D is unclear. The CDR3 DNA reads as TGCAGTGCTAGAGATCTGGAACCCGGGCTCAAAAACATTCAGTACTTC. As protein: CSARDLEPGLKNIQYF.